This TCR beta chain was captured in a study of PD-L1 blockade in urothelial cancer. Sequencing was performed with immunoSEQ multiplex PCR; in TCRdb, only in-frame clones are kept and a portion is missing. The table records approximately 100,000 clones, about 90% of them present only once. This CDR3 comprises 13 residues. CDR1 and CDR2 (germline): LNHDA, SQIVND (reference sequence). With 4 bases removed from V and 2 bases from J, the gap between germline ends came to 8 bases. The sequencing here drew on PBMCs, taken around atezolizumab (anti-PD-L1) treatment. The chain couples TRBV19 to TRBJ1-1; D not resolved. The TCR originated in a woman aged 80 or over with urothelial cancer. This CDR3 reads CASSTTTNTEAFF. CDR3 coding DNA: TGTGCCAGTAGTACCACGACAAACACTGAAGCTTTCTTT.